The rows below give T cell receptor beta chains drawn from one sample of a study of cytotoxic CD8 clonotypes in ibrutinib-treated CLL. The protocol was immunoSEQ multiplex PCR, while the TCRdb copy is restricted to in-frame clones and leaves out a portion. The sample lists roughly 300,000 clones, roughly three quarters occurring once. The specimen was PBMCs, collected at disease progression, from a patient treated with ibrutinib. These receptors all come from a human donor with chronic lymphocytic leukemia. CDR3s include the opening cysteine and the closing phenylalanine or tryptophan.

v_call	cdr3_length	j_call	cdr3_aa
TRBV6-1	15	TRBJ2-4	CASSEPTGFKNIQYF
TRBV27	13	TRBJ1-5	CASSSDPNQPQHF
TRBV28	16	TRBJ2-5	CASRHTGTSGGETQYF
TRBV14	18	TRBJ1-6	CASSQEPHRTGGYSPLHF
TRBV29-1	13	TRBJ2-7	CSVGASGYYEQYF
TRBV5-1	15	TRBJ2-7	CASSLERGQAYEQYF
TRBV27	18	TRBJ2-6	CASSLFSVSTSGANVLTF
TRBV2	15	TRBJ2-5	CARSFPTVLQETQYF
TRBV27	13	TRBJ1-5	CASSLDPFRPQHF
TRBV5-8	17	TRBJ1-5	CASSSSDTGVRNQPQHF
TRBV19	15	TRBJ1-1	CASSIDHAGPTEAFF
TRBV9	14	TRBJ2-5	CASSVWTIGETQYF
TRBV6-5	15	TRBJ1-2	CASSYSSLGVYGYTF
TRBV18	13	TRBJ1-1	CASSPGGITEAFF
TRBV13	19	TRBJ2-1	CASSLGALTRGRTGNEQFF
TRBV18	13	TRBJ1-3	CASSLSSGNTIYF
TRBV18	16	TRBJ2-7	CASSPPGGTGGYEQYF
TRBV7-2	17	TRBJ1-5	CASSPHFIGLGNQPQHF
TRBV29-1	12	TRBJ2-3	CSVERGTDTQYF
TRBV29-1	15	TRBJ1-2	CSVVDRARSDYGYTF
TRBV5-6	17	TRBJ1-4	CASSQWVRVETNEKLFF
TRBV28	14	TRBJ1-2	CASSPPYTWYGYTF
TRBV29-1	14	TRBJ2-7	CSAAPGQGVHEQYF
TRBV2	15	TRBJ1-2	CASSEVGQGNYGYTF
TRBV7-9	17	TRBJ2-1	CASSFPSGSVIYNEQFF
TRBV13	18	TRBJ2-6	CASSYWTGALTGANVLTF
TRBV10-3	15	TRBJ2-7	CAISGGGTENYEQYF
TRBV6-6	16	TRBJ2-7	CASSYPRQGIGDEQYF
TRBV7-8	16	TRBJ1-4	CASSLALEGAGEKLFF
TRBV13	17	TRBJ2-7	CASSTRTGDRPSYEQYF
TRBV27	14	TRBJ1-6	CASSSRAMDRRLHF
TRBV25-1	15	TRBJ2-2	CASGPQGRYTGELFF
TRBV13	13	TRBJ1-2	CASSYRTGYGYTF
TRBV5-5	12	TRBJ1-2	CASSATDEGYTF
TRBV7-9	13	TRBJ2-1	CASSLAWGNEQFF
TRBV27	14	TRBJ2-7	CASSFGLENYEQYF
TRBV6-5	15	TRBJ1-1	CASSYRVVGHTEAFF
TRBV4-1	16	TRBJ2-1	CASSQVRSAARNEQFF
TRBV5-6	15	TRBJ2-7	CASSRTGTGDHEQYF
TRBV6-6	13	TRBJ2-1	CASGMVNGVEQFF
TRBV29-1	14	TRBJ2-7	CSVELEGSGYEQYF